These 3 T cell receptor beta chains share one sample of origin, sequenced in a study of shared clonotypes between healthy human individuals. The data were produced by immunoSEQ multiplex PCR, yet TCRdb's version contains in-frame clones alone and is incomplete. The sample yields around 1.6 million clones, approximately 98% seen once. Sample: naive CD4+ T cells sorted from blood. Subset denoted: CD45RA+ positively selected. The receptor set was obtained from a man aged 25-40 years in good health.

This clone was observed a single time. The chain employs TRBV18 and TRBJ1-2; D unclear. Per the germline V gene, CDR1 is KGHSH and CDR2 is LQKENI. The CDR3 extends over 14 amino acids. V gave up 6 bases and J gave up 1 base, with 12 bases separating them. CDR3 region: CASSSTEGNYGYTF. The CDR3 DNA reads TGTGCCAGCTCTTCAACCGAGGGTAACTATGGCTACACCTTC.

V and J are TRBV19 and TRBJ1-5; TRBD1 matches at 9 bases. V was pared by 8 bases and J by 6 bases, with 23 bases of the junction left unmatched. Germline assignment: CDR1 LNHDA and CDR2 SQIVND (reference sequence). The CDR3 runs 19 residues. CDR3 DNA: TGTGCCAGTGATGTTACAGGGGGCTCCTTGCCTTACCGGGGTCAGCCCCAGCATTTT. Amino acid sequence: CASDVTGGSLPYRGQPQHF.

This chain joins TRBV7-8 and TRBJ2-5, with TRBD1 as a possible D gene (6 bases). Germline V gene lookup returns CDR1 SGHVS and CDR2 FQNEAQ. The CDR3 is 17 residues long. Trimming shortened V by 3 bases and J by 5 bases, and 22 bases separated the two germline ends. CDR3 nucleotide sequence: TGTGCCAGCAGCTTTCCCGAAGGGAGTACCGACAGGGAGACCCAGTACTTC. Residues: CASSFPEGSTDRETQYF.